Listed below are T cell receptor beta chains from one sample, sequenced in a study of blood T cell repertoires in COVID-19. TCRdb's table, derived via immunoSEQ multiplex PCR, lists solely in-frame clones and lacks some. The sample holds a few hundred thousand clones; more than 85% are singletons and the top ten take about 2.5%. The sample comprised peripheral blood. These receptor sequences come from a person under 30 with COVID-19, enrolled during active disease. Each CDR3 is given with its conserved first and last residue. Each record gives: CDR3 protein, J gene, V gene.

CDR3 protein: CASSLDRVGGYTF
J gene: TRBJ1-2
V gene: TRBV7-2

CDR3 protein: CASSQDTRNTEAFF
J gene: TRBJ1-1
V gene: TRBV4-3

CDR3 protein: CASTRVLAEYNEQFF
J gene: TRBJ2-1
V gene: TRBV28

CDR3 protein: CASSWMTGSYEQYF
J gene: TRBJ2-7
V gene: TRBV2

CDR3 protein: CASSVGASGYEQYF
J gene: TRBJ2-7
V gene: TRBV9

CDR3 protein: CAAKGSAGISYEQYF
J gene: TRBJ2-7
V gene: TRBV10-3

CDR3 protein: CASGFSGKEQYF
J gene: TRBJ2-7
V gene: TRBV28

CDR3 protein: CASSIQTGWAEAFF
J gene: TRBJ1-1
V gene: TRBV19

CDR3 protein: CASSPGGYGDTQYF
J gene: TRBJ2-3
V gene: TRBV3-1/TRBV3-2

CDR3 protein: CASSYGGSPPDTQYF
J gene: TRBJ2-3
V gene: TRBV6-5

CDR3 protein: CASNLGRGWRDTQYF
J gene: TRBJ2-3
V gene: TRBV6-5

CDR3 protein: CASSPLAGGPNNEQFF
J gene: TRBJ2-1
V gene: TRBV27

CDR3 protein: CASSQDPFQETQYF
J gene: TRBJ2-5
V gene: TRBV3-1/TRBV3-2

CDR3 protein: CASSFSGQVTEAFF
J gene: TRBJ1-1
V gene: TRBV5-1

CDR3 protein: CASSQFSGPSGYGYTF
J gene: TRBJ1-2
V gene: TRBV7-9

CDR3 protein: CASSAAGPNTGELFF
J gene: TRBJ2-2
V gene: TRBV2

CDR3 protein: CASSKLSGMSNTGELFF
J gene: TRBJ2-2
V gene: TRBV9

CDR3 protein: CASSPPGVSPLHF
J gene: TRBJ1-6
V gene: TRBV28

CDR3 protein: CASSVGQEVQPQHF
J gene: TRBJ1-5
V gene: TRBV2

CDR3 protein: CASSLRGSETQYF
J gene: TRBJ2-5
V gene: TRBV5-6

CDR3 protein: CASSAGTTDRGETQYF
J gene: TRBJ2-5
V gene: TRBV5-1